The 17 T cell receptor beta chains given below trace back to one sample, sequenced in a study of T cell responses to AZD1222 COVID-19 vaccine. TCRdb's copy holds only in-frame clones and misses some; the assay was immunoSEQ multiplex PCR. The repertoire holds roughly 97,000 clones, with more than 85% as singletons. The material was peripheral blood, obtained on day 0 of AZD1222 vaccination. These receptors were collected from an adult in good health.

This clone was seen a few times. For the CDR3, the DNA is TGTGCCAGCAGTGAAGGGCAGGGAACGTCACCCCTCCACTTT. Translating gives CASSEGQGTSPLHF. V and J are TRBV6-4 and TRBJ1-6, with D maybe TRBD1 (5 bases). Germline values: CDR1 MRHNA, CDR2 SNTAGT. With 3 bases removed from V and 10 bases from J, the gap between germline ends came to 13 bases. The CDR3 covers 14 residues.

This sequence joins TRBV12-5 and TRBJ2-7; TRBD1 might be the D (5 bases). Per the germline V gene, CDR1 is LGHNT and CDR2 is FRNRAP. The CDR3 is made up of 17 amino acids. Trimming took 2 bases from V and 2 from J, leaving 19 bases between them. Here the CDR3 reads CASGLPRTPRVTYEQYF. The CDR3 DNA sequence: TGTGCTAGTGGTTTGCCCCGAACCCCCAGGGTTACCTACGAGCAGTACTTC. The variable domain in full, with the rest retrieved from reference TRBV12-5 and TRBJ2-7, is DARVTQTPRHKVTEMGQEVTMRCQPILGHNTVFWYRQTMMQGLELLAYFRNRAPLDDSGMPKDRFSAEMPDATLATLKIQPSEPRDSAVYFCASGLPRTPRVTYEQYFGPGTRLTVT.

This chain uses TRBV27 with TRBJ2-3; no firm D call. The germline gives CDR1 MNHEY, CDR2 SMNVEV (reference sequence). CDR3 length: 16 residues. V lost 6 bases and J 0 bases, leaving 16 bases between the germline ends. The chain's CDR3 is CASRFYRASSTDTQYF. The CDR3 bases are TGTGCCAGCAGATTCTACAGAGCGAGTAGCACAGATACGCAGTATTTT.

V and J are TRBV5-6 and TRBJ1-6; D is unclear. Looked up from germline, CDR1 is SGHDT and CDR2 is YYEEEE. This CDR3 is built from 16 residues. The V and J ends lost 2 bases and 1 base respectively, with 10 bases between them. The CDR3 here is CASSFYGRSYNSPLHF. In DNA, the CDR3 is TGTGCCAGCAGCTTCTATGGAAGGTCCTATAATTCACCCCTCCACTTT.

The rearrangement uses TRBV7-9 and TRBJ1-1; 9 bases line up with TRBD1. With 5 bases clipped from V and 11 bases from J, the junction kept 6 bases outside the gene matches. CDR3 length equals 12 residues. Germline V gene data show CDR1 as SEHNR and CDR2 as FQNEAQ (reference sequence). CDR3 nucleotides: TGTGCCAGCAGCGGGGACAGGGTAAAGGCTTTCTTT. Encoded protein: CASSGDRVKAFF. The whole variable domain, remainder taken from reference TRBV7-9 and TRBJ1-1, is DTGVSQNPRHKITKRGQNVTFRCDPISEHNRLYWYRQTLGQGPEFLTYFQNEAQLEKSRLLSDRFSAERPKGSFSTLEIQRTEQGDSAMYLCASSGDRVKAFFGQGTRLTVV.

The chain is built from TRBV27 and TRBJ2-2, with D uncertain. The CDR3 consists of 13 residues. V was trimmed by 0 bases and J by 7 bases, leaving 6 bases between them. The V gene's germline CDR1 is MNHEY and CDR2 SMNVEV (reference sequence). CDR3 loop: CASSLSEIGELFF. CDR3 coding DNA: TGTGCCAGCAGTTTATCCGAAATCGGGGAGCTGTTTTTT.

This rearrangement joins TRBV7-3 to TRBJ2-2, with no clear D. Trimming removed 3 bases from V and 6 bases from J, with 5 bases in between. CDR3 length: 12 amino acids. CDR1 is SGHTA and CDR2 is FQGTGA in the germline V gene. The DNA for the CDR3 is TGTGCCAGCAGCTTCATCCCCGGGGAGCTGTTTTTT. It yields the protein CASSFIPGELFF.

The chain is built from TRBV28 and TRBJ1-2, with TRBD1 identical over 7 bases. With V trimmed by 5 bases and J by 4 bases, 4 bases remained unmatched. The CDR3 contains 13 residues. Germline lookup yields CDR1 MDHEN and CDR2 SYDVKM. CDR3 sequence reads: CASSPYRGYGYTF. DNA of the CDR3: TGTGCCAGCAGTCCCTACAGGGGCTATGGCTACACCTTC.

This chain uses TRBV28 with TRBJ2-3; 11 positions match TRBD2. The CDR3 has 16 amino acids. The ends lost 5 bases at V and 5 bases at J; junction bases unmatched: 9. The V gene's germline CDR1 is MDHEN and CDR2 SYDVKM. This CDR3 reads CASSPDRLAGGDTQYF. The CDR3 nucleotides read TGTGCCAGCAGTCCCGATAGGCTAGCGGGAGGAGATACGCAGTATTTT.

J is TRBJ1-3 and V is TRBV7-2; no clear D gene. Germline V gene lookup returns CDR1 SGHTA and CDR2 FQGNSA. The germline V and J ends were trimmed by 7 bases and 0 bases, with 13 bases remaining between them. This CDR3 spans 15 amino acids. The chain's CDR3 is CASTTETSSGNTIYF. CDR3 nucleotide sequence: TGTGCCAGCACGACGGAGACCTCCTCTGGAAACACCATATATTTT. The full variable domain, rest sourced from reference TRBV7-2 and TRBJ1-3, is GAGVSQSPSNKVTEKGKDVELRCDPISGHTALYWYRQSLGQGLEFLIYFQGNSAPDKSGLPSDRFSAERTGGSVSTLTIQRTQQEDSAVYLCASTTETSSGNTIYFGEGSWLTVV.

This chain links TRBV7-8 with TRBJ1-3, with no clear D. The V gene lost 5 bases and the J gene lost 4 bases, with 6 bases spanning the gap. The germline gives CDR1 SGHVS, CDR2 FQNEAQ. The CDR3 is 12 amino acids. The CDR3: CASSRPGNTIYF. CDR3 nucleotide sequence: TGTGCCAGCAGCCGGCCCGGAAACACCATATATTTT.

J is TRBJ1-4 and V is TRBV19; D gene uncertain. Deletions cut 2 bases from V and 7 bases from J, with 5 bases between. Germline values: CDR1 LNHDA, CDR2 SQIVND (reference sequence). This CDR3 region has 12 residues. This CDR3 is CASSIPPEKLFF. CDR3 in DNA: TGTGCCAGTAGTATACCGCCTGAAAAACTGTTTTTT.

The rearrangement links TRBV4-1 to TRBJ2-1; no firm D call. The CDR3 covers 14 residues. Trimming removed 1 base from V and 2 bases from J, with 6 bases in between. Germline V CDR1 and CDR2: MGHRA, YSYEKL. CDR3 protein: CASSQGVTYNEQFF. The CDR3 bases are TGCGCCAGCAGCCAAGGGGTCACCTACAATGAGCAGTTCTTC.

The chain couples TRBV10-3 to TRBJ1-1; the D is unclear. Germline CDR1 reads ENHRY; CDR2 reads SYGVKD. The CDR3 runs 13 residues. V was pared by 6 bases and J by 2 bases, with 10 bases between. The CDR3 protein is CAIRFDLNTEAFF. The CDR3 nucleotides are TGTGCCATCAGATTCGACTTAAACACTGAAGCTTTCTTT.

The chain joins TRBV30 to TRBJ2-6, with 7 bases that match TRBD1. Trimming removed 8 bases from V and 0 bases from J; junction bases left unmatched: 13. Germline CDR1 and CDR2: GTSNPN and SVGIG (reference sequence). This CDR3 is 17 amino acids long. This CDR3 is CAGNDRVGTSGANVLTF. In DNA, the CDR3 is TGTGCCGGAAACGACAGGGTTGGTACCTCTGGGGCCAACGTCCTGACTTTC.

This clone was observed once. The chain recombines TRBV2 with TRBJ2-7, with a weak D call TRBD1 (5 bases). This CDR3 spans 12 amino acids. Trimming shortened V by 5 bases and J by 5 bases, and 10 bases separated the two germline ends. The germline gives CDR1 SNHLY, CDR2 FYNNEI. The CDR3 sequence: CASSNQGNEQYF. CDR3 sequence (DNA): TGTGCCAGCAGTAATCAGGGTAACGAGCAGTACTTC.

The rearrangement links TRBV5-1 to TRBJ1-2; D might be TRBD1 (5 bases). The V end lost 2 bases, the J end lost 5 bases, and 13 bases lay between the germline ends. Germline V gene sequence: CDR1 SGHRS, CDR2 YFSETQ. The CDR3 sequence is 14 residues long. DNA for the CDR3: TGCGCCAGCAGCTTCTTGGGGGACGAGTATGGCTACACCTTC. Translating it yields CASSFLGDEYGYTF.